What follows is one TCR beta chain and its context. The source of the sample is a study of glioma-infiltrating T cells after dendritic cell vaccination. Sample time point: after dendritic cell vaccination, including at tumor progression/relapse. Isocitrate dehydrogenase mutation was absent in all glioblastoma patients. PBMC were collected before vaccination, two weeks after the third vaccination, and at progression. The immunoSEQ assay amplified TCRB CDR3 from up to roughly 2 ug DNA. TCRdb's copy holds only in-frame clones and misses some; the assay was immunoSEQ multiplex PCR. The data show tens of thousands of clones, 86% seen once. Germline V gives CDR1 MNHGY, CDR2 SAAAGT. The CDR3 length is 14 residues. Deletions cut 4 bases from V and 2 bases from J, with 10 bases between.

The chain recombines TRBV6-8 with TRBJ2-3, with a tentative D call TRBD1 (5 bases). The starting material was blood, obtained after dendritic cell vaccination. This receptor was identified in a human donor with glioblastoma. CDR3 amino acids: CASSLTDHTDTQYF. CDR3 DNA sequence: TGTGCCAGCAGTTTGACAGACCACACAGATACGCAGTATTTT.